What follows are 25 T cell receptor beta chains derived from one specimen sequenced in a study of long-term antiretroviral therapy in people with HIV. An immunoSEQ assay, version v3.0, was performed at survey level. Assay used: immunoSEQ multiplex PCR; TCRdb lists only in-frame clones, some missing. Among about 26,000 clones listed, 86% were seen once. Sequenced material: unsorted PBMCs, taken just over 2.6 years after starting antiretroviral therapy. The receptors shown here come from a man between 40 and 49 years old with HIV.

This clone came up once. The V call is TRBV6-5, the J call TRBJ1-2; TRBD1 matches at 7 bases. Germline CDR1 MNHEY, CDR2 SVGAGI. The junction had 2 bases not matched to a gene; V was cut back by 6 bases and J by 1 base. The CDR3 totals 13 residues. DNA of the CDR3: TGTGCCAGCAGGAGGGACAGTAACTATGGCTACACCTTC. Residues: CASRRDSNYGYTF.

The chain is built from TRBV5-6 and TRBJ1-1; a weak D match, TRBD1 (5 bases). V dropped 0 bases and J dropped 4 bases, with 13 bases sitting between them. CDR3 length: 15 amino acids. CDR1 SGHDT and CDR2 YYEEEE come from the germline V gene. The CDR3 DNA sequence: TGTGCCAGCAGCTTGGTAGGGGTCCCAGGCACTGAAGCTTTCTTT. Protein sequence: CASSLVGVPGTEAFF.

The chain couples TRBV30 to TRBJ1-2; D perhaps matches TRBD1 (5 bases). Germline-derived CDR1 and CDR2 are GTSNPN and SVGIG (reference sequence). V dropped 2 bases and J dropped 5 bases, with 12 bases sitting between them. This CDR3 is built from 13 residues. The CDR3 DNA sequence: TGTGCCTGGAGTAGAAGACAGAGGTATGGCTACACCTTC. It is translated as CAWSRRQRYGYTF. Using reference TRBV30 and TRBJ1-2 for the parts outside the CDR3, the full variable domain is SQTIHQWPATLVQPVGSPLSLECTVEGTSNPNLYWYRQAAGRGLQLLFYSVGIGQISSEVPQNLSASRPQDRQFILSSKKLLLSDSGFYLCAWSRRQRYGYTFGSGTRLTVV.

The chain has TRBV19 and TRBJ1-5, with 9 nucleotides matching TRBD1. This CDR3 spans 16 amino acids. V dropped 6 bases and J dropped 4; count of bases not matched to a gene: 10. Germline CDR1 is LNHDA and CDR2 is SQIVND (reference sequence). CDR3 amino acids: CASSWGTGSRNQPQHF. The CDR3 nucleotides read TGTGCCAGTAGCTGGGGGACAGGGTCAAGAAATCAGCCCCAGCATTTT.

The chain combines TRBV27 with TRBJ2-7; TRBD1 is a possible D gene (6 bases). The germline V gene encodes CDR1 MNHEY and CDR2 SMNVEV (reference sequence). The length of the CDR3 is 18 residues. Between the trimmed V and J ends, which lost 9 bases and 4 bases, there was a span of 31 bases. CDR3 region: CARIYFTFGQTVAYEQYF. The CDR3 DNA follows: TGTGCCAGGATATATTTTACCTTCGGACAGACGGTTGCGTACGAGCAGTACTTC.

The V and J genes are TRBV7-7 and TRBJ2-2; TRBD2 might be the D (6 bases). V was shortened by 5 bases and J by 1 base, with 8 bases between the two germline ends. Germline values: CDR1 SSHAT, CDR2 FNYEAQ (reference sequence). CDR3 size: 14 residues. CDR3 DNA sequence: TGTGCCAGCAGCGTTAGCGGGAACACCGGGGAGCTGTTTTTT. Amino acid sequence: CASSVSGNTGELFF.

The table lists this clone with a count of one. The chain has TRBV27 and TRBJ1-1; no reliable D call. Germline V CDR1 and CDR2: MNHEY, SMNVEV (reference sequence). The CDR3 spans 14 residues. V was trimmed by 3 bases and J by 0 bases, leaving 8 bases between them. CDR3 nucleotides: TGTGCCAGCAGTTTCCGGGTCATGAACACTGAAGCTTTCTTT. Residues: CASSFRVMNTEAFF.

This sequence joins TRBV5-1 and TRBJ1-3; D may be TRBD1 (5 bases). This CDR3 comprises 14 residues. Trimming stripped 0 bases from V and 4 bases from J, with 8 bases between. Germline CDR1 is SGHRS and CDR2 is YFSETQ. CDR3 DNA sequence: TGCGCCAGCAGCTTGGGAGGGGACGGAAACACCATATATTTT. As protein: CASSLGGDGNTIYF.

This clone was seen only once. The chain has TRBV11-2 and TRBJ2-2; D gene ambiguous. The CDR3 is 15 amino acids. Trimming pared 1 base from V and 1 base from J, leaving 7 bases between. Germline V CDR1 and CDR2: SGHAT, FQNNGV. The CDR3 is CASSLAIGNTGELFF. The CDR3 nucleotides are TGTGCCAGCAGCTTAGCCATAGGGAACACCGGGGAGCTGTTTTTT.

The chain has TRBV10-2 and TRBJ1-3; D uncertain. The CDR3 spans 16 residues. Deletions cut 5 bases from V and 0 bases from J, with 14 bases between. The V gene's germline CDR1 is WSHSY and CDR2 SAAADI. CDR3 coding DNA: TGCGCCAGCAGTACAGCCCCAACAGCCTCTGGAAACACCATATATTTT. Translated: CASSTAPTASGNTIYF.

This sequence joins TRBV19 and TRBJ1-1; D may be TRBD1 (6 bases). Germline V gene data show CDR1 as LNHDA and CDR2 as SQIVND (reference sequence). V lost 1 base to trimming and J lost 11 bases, with 14 bases between them. The CDR3 is made up of 13 amino acids. The CDR3 DNA is TGTGCCAGTAGTATAGTGTCAGGGGCCGAGGCTTTCTTT. This gives the protein CASSIVSGAEAFF.

The chain uses TRBV6-1 and TRBJ2-7; D is unresolved. V was trimmed by 5 bases and J by 6 bases, leaving 8 bases between them. CDR1 is MNHNS, CDR2 SASEGT, per germline. This CDR3 contains 11 residues. For the CDR3, the DNA is TGTGCCAGCAGTAAACAGACCGAGCAGTACTTC. Protein sequence: CASSKQTEQYF.

The chain links TRBV18 to TRBJ1-6; 9 bases line up with TRBD1. The V and J ends lost 3 bases and 10 bases, in that order; junction bases with no gene match: 7. Germline assignment: CDR1 KGHSH and CDR2 LQKENI. The CDR3 length is 15 residues. The CDR3 bases are TGTGCCAGCTCACCGAGGGGACAGGGTGGGTCACCCCTCCACTTT. Amino acids: CASSPRGQGGSPLHF.

J is TRBJ1-4 and V is TRBV27; D is possibly TRBD1 (6 bases). The CDR3 is made up of 14 amino acids. The germline V gene has CDR1 MNHEY and CDR2 SMNVEV (reference sequence). V was pared by 3 bases and J by 8 bases, with 13 bases between. Here the CDR3 reads CASSFLGGKEKLFF. CDR3 DNA: TGTGCCAGCAGTTTTTTAGGGGGTAAAGAAAAACTGTTTTTT.

This clone was detected only a few times. The V gene is TRBV29-1, the J gene TRBJ1-2; no clear D gene. The germline gives CDR1 SQVTM, CDR2 ANQGSEA. The length of the CDR3 is 13 residues. Trimming removed 6 bases from V and 2 bases from J, with 13 bases in between. CDR3 bases: TGCAGCGTCGTTCAGGACCGCAACTATGGCTACACCTTC. This encodes CSVVQDRNYGYTF.

The chain couples TRBV10-3 to TRBJ2-5; D could derive from TRBD1 or TRBD2 (6 bases each). Trimming removed 2 bases from V and 4 bases from J, with 8 bases in between. This CDR3 comprises 13 residues. CDR1 is ENHRY, CDR2 SYGVKD, per germline. CDR3 sequence: CAISEGGRETQYF. DNA of the CDR3: TGTGCCATCAGTGAGGGGGGGCGAGAGACCCAGTACTTC.

This clone was detected only once. The rearrangement uses TRBV7-8 and TRBJ1-1; possible D gene TRBD1, 5 bases. Germline assignment: CDR1 SGHVS and CDR2 FQNEAQ. V was cut by 0 bases and J by 1 base, with 15 bases left in between. The CDR3 covers 17 residues. The CDR3 loop is CASSLAAGGQGNTEAFF. CDR3 nucleotides: TGTGCCAGCAGCTTAGCGGCTGGGGGTCAAGGGAACACTGAAGCTTTCTTT.

V gene TRBV9 combines with J gene TRBJ1-6; D uncertain. Germline V CDR1 and CDR2: SGDLS, YYNGEE. V lost 0 bases and J lost 9, with 10 bases in between. The CDR3 sequence is 14 residues long. CDR3 in amino acids: CASSVAQRASPLHF. CDR3 coding DNA: TGTGCCAGCAGCGTAGCCCAGCGTGCTTCACCCCTCCACTTT.

This clone was seen a few times. The chain joins TRBV4-1 to TRBJ1-4; perhaps TRBD1 as D (5 bases). The CDR3 consists of 15 residues. Trimming left V 6 bases short and J 5 bases short, with 16 bases between. From germline, CDR1 is MGHRA and CDR2 YSYEKL. CDR3: CASRLGDVLNEKLFF. The CDR3 DNA is TGCGCCAGCAGGCTGGGGGACGTCCTAAATGAAAAACTGTTTTTT.

CDR3 sequence: CASSQRTGNTDTQYF. In DNA, the CDR3 is TGTGCCAGCAGCCAACGGACAGGGAACACAGATACGCAGTATTTT. V gene TRBV16 combines with J gene TRBJ2-3; 8 positions agree with TRBD1. This CDR3 comprises 15 residues. V dropped 2 bases and J dropped 2; count of bases not matched to a gene: 3. Germline V gives CDR1 KGHSY, CDR2 FQNENV. Using reference TRBV16 and TRBJ2-3 for the parts outside the CDR3, the full variable domain is GEEVAQTPKHLVRGEGQKAKLYCAPIKGHSYVFWYQQVLKNEFKFLISFQNENVFDETGMPKERFSAKCLPNSPCSLEIQATKLEDSAVYFCASSQRTGNTDTQYFGPGTRLTVL.

V is TRBV10-1 and J is TRBJ2-7; D possibly corresponds to TRBD2 (6 bases). The CDR3 is 14 amino acids. Trimming left V 0 bases short and J 0 bases short, with 6 bases between. Looked up from germline, CDR1 is WNHNN and CDR2 is SYGVQD (reference sequence). CDR3 loop: CASSESGGSYEQYF. CDR3 nucleotides: TGCGCCAGCAGTGAGTCGGGAGGCTCCTACGAGCAGTACTTC.

The chain couples TRBV7-6 to TRBJ1-4; D remains unclear. Trimming cost V 4 bases and J 8 bases, with 11 bases left between them. The germline V gene encodes CDR1 SGHVS and CDR2 FNYEAQ. This CDR3 region has 13 residues. The CDR3 coding sequence is TGTGCCAGCAGCTACGAACTGGGGGAAAAACTGTTTTTT. The encoded protein is CASSYELGEKLFF.

V and J are TRBV7-2 and TRBJ2-1; 10 bases match TRBD1. The CDR3 length is 17 residues. V was clipped by 5 bases and J by 6 bases; unmatched bases: 13. From germline, CDR1 is SGHTA and CDR2 FQGNSA. The CDR3 is CASSPSGTGAETNEQFF. The CDR3 DNA follows: TGTGCCAGCAGCCCATCCGGGACAGGGGCCGAAACCAATGAGCAGTTCTTC. Together with reference TRBV7-2 and TRBJ2-1, the CDR3 gives the full variable domain: GAGVSQSPSNKVTEKGKDVELRCDPISGHTALYWYRQSLGQGLEFLIYFQGNSAPDKSGLPSDRFSAERTGGSVSTLTIQRTQQEDSAVYLCASSPSGTGAETNEQFFGPGTRLTVL.

The gene calls are TRBV11-2 and TRBJ2-3; 13 nucleotides align to TRBD2. The CDR3 consists of 18 residues. From germline, CDR1 is SGHAT and CDR2 FQNNGV. The J segment lost 0 bases and the V segment lost 0 bases, leaving 3 bases of the junction unmatched. For the CDR3, the DNA is TGTGCCAGCAGCTTAGATGGACTAGCGGGGGTAAGCACAGATACGCAGTATTTT. Protein product: CASSLDGLAGVSTDTQYF.

The V and J genes are TRBV4-2 and TRBJ1-4; D gene unclear. Germline CDR1 reads LGHNA; CDR2 reads YNFKEQ. Trimming left V 0 bases short and J 0 bases short, with 11 bases between. This CDR3 is built from 17 residues. CDR3 in DNA: TGTGCCAGCAGCCAAGATATTAGGGTTGCAACTAATGAAAAACTGTTTTTT. Translating it yields CASSQDIRVATNEKLFF.